Listed here is a single T cell receptor beta chain. This sample was taken from a study of T cell clones after liver transplantation. Measured with immunoSEQ multiplex PCR; TCRdb has only the in-frame clones, and not every one. This table has tens of thousands of clones, less than 85% appearing once. Germline V gene data show CDR1 as SGHTA and CDR2 as FQGNSA. V gave up 2 bases and J gave up 0 bases; unmatched junction bases: 4. This CDR3 is built from 15 residues. This chain connects TRBV7-2 to TRBJ2-7, with 7 nucleotides matching TRBD1. The clonotype originates from a human patient who received a liver transplant. The T cells may come from the graft donor. The sample in question was CD4+ T cells from blood, obtained at the approximately 16-month timepoint. For the CDR3, the DNA is TGTGCCAGCAGCTTAATGACAGGGAGCTCCTACGAGCAGTACTTC. Protein sequence: CASSLMTGSSYEQYF.